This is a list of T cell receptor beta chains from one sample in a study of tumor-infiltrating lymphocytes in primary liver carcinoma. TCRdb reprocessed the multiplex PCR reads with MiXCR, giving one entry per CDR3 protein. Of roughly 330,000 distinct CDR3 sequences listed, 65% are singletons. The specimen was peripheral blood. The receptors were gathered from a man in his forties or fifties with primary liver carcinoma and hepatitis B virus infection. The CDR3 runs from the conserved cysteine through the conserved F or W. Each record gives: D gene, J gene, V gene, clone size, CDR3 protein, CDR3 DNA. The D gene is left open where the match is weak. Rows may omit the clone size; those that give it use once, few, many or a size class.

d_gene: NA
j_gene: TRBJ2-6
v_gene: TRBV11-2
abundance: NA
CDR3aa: CASTLDSSGANVQAF
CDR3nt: TGTGCCAGCACCCTGGACAGCTCTGGGGCCAACGTCCAGGCTTTC

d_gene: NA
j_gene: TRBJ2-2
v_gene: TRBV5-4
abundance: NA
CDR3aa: CASSRPAEIGELFF
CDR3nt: TGTGCCAGCAGCCGGCCGGCGGAGATCGGGGAGCTGTTTTTT

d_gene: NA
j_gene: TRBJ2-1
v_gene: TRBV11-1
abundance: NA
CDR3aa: CASSPGMITYNEQFF
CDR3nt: TGTGCCAGCAGCCCCGGCATGATCACCTACAATGAGCAGTTCTTC

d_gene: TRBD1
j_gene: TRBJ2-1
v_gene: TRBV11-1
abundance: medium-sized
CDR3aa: CASSYGTGEKIF
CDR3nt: TGTGCCAGCAGTTATGGGACAGGGGAGAAAATCTTC

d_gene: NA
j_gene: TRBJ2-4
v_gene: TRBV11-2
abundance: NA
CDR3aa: CAITLEGGGLAKNIQYF
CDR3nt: TGTGCCATCACCTTAGAAGGCGGCGGTCTAGCCAAAAACATTCAGTACTTC

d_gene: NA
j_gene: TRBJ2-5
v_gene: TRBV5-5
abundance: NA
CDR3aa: CANSLEGARGETQYF
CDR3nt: TGTGCCAACAGCTTGGAGGGGGCGAGGGGAGAGACCCAGTACTTC

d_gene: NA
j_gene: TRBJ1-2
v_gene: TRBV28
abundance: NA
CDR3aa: CASRGGGFYGYTF
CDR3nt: TGTGCCAGCAGAGGGGGGGGGTTCTATGGCTACACCTTC

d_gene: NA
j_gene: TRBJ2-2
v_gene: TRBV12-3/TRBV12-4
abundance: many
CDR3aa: CASRGQGGTGELFF
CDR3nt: TGTGCCAGCAGAGGACAGGGAGGGACCGGGGAGCTGTTTTTT

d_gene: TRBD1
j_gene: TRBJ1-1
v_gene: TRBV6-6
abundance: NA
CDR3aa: CVSSHGQGGAEAFF
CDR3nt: TGTGTCAGTAGTCACGGGCAGGGGGGCGCTGAAGCTTTCTTT

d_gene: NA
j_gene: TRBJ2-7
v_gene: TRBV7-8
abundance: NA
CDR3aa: CASSLERGSSYEQYF
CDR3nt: TGTGCCAGCAGCTTAGAGAGGGGGAGCTCCTACGAGCAGTACTTC

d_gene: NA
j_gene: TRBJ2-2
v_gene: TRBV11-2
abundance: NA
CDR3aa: CASSWSQNTGRLFF
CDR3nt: TGTGCCAGCAGCTGGTCGCAAAACACCGGGAGGCTGTTTTTT

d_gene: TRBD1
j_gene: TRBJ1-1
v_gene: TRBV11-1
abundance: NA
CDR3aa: CANSTGPRGSEAFF
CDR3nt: TGTGCCAATAGCACCGGGCCCAGGGGGTCTGAAGCTTTCTTT

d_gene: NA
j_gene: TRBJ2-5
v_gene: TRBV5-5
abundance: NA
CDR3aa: CASSSKRADRVIQETQYF
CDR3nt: TGTGCCAGCAGCTCGAAACGGGCGGACCGGGTGATCCAAGAGACCCAGTACTTC